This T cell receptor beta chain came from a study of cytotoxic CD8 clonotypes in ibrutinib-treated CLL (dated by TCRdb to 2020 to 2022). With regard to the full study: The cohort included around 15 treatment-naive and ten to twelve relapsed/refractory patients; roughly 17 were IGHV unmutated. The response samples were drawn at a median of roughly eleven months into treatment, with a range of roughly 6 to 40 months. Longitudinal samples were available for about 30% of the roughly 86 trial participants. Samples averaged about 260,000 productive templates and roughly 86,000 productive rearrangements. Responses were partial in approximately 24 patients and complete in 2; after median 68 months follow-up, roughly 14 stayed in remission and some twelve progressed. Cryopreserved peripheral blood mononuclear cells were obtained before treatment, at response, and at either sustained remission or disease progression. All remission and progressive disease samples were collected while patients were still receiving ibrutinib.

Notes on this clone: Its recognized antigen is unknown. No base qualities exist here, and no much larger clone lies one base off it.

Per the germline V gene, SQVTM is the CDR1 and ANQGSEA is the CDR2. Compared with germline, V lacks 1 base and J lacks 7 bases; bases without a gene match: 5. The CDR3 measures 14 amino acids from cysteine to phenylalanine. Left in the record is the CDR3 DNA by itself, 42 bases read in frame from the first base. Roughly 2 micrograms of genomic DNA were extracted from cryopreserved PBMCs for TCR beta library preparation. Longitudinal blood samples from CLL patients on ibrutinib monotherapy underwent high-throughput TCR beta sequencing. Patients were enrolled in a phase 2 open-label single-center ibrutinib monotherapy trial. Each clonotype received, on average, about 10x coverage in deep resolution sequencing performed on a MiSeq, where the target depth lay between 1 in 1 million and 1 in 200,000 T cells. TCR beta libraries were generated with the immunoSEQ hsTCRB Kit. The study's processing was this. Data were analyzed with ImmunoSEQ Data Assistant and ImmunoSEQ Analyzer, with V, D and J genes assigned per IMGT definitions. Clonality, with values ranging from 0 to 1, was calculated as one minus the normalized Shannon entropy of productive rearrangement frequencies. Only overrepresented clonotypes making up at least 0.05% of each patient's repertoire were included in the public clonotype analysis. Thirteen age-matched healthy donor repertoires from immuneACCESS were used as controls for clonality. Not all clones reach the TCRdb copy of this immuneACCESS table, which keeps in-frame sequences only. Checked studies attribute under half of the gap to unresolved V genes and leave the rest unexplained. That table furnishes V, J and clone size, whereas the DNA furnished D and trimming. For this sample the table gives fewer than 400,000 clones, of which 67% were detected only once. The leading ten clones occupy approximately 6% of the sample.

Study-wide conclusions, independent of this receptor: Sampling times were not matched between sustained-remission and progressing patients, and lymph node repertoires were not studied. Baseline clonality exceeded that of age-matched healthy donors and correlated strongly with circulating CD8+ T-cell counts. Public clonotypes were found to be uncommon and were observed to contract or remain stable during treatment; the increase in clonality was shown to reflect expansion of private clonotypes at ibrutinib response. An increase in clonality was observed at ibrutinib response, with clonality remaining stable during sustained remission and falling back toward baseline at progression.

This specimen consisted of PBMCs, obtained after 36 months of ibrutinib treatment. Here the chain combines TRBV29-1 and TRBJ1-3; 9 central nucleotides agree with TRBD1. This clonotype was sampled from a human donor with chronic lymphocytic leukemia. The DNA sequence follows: TGCAGCGTTGAAGGCGGACAGGGGTGGAACACCATATATTTT. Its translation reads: CSVEGGQGWNTIYF.